This T cell receptor (beta chain) was captured by sequencing in a study of neurological immune-mediated disorders. PBMCs numbering 2 million and stored at -80 C yielded the unsorted libraries. Germline V gives CDR1 SEHNR, CDR2 FQNEAQ (reference sequence). V was pared by 5 bases and J by 5 bases, with 10 bases of the junction left unmatched. The CDR3 has 16 residues. There are many counts of this clonotype. Antigen unknown. General observations from the study: Patients with HTLV-1-associated myelopathy showed the most TCR clonal expansion. Those with multiple sclerosis showed the least, falling below healthy controls. Private repertoires in all groups were suggested by the absence of shared CDR3 amino acid sequences among expanded clones across subjects.

TCRdb ran MiXCR on the 5' RACE reads and lists one entry per CDR3 protein. Among tens of thousands of distinct CDR3 sequences listed, approximately 4.2% were seen once. This clonotype was obtained from a man aged 25-40 years with multiple sclerosis. This chain links TRBV7-9 with TRBJ1-1, with 11 positions matching TRBD1. The material sequenced was PBMCs. The CDR3 loop is CASSPRDRGIRTEAFF. The CDR3 DNA follows: TGTGCCAGCAGCCCCCGGGACAGGGGGATTAGAACTGAAGCTTTCTTT.